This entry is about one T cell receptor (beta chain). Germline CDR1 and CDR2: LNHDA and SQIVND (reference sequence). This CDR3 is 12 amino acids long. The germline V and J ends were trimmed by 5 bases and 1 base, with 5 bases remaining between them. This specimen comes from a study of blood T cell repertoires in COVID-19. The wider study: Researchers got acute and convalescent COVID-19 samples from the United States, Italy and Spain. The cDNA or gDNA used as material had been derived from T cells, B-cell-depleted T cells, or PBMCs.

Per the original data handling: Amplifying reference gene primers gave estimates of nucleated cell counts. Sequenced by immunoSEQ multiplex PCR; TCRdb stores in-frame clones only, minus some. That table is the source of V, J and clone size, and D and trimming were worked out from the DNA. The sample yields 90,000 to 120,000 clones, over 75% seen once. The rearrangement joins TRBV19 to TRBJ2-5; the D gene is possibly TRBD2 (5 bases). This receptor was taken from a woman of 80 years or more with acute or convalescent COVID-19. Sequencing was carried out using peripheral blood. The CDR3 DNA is TGTGCCAGTAGTCGGGGCCAAGAGACCCAGTACTTC. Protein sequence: CASSRGQETQYF.